This T cell receptor beta chain was profiled in a study of T cells in Graves' hyperthyroidism and ophthalmopathy. General study results and limits: Researchers found most expanded thyroid clonotypes above 0.001 in blood as well.

RNA transcripts served as the template for amplifying TCR beta CDR3 regions. Using the HTBI primer set, a first-round RT-PCR was run on the TCR CDR3. Using its own MiXCR run on the multiplex PCR reads, TCRdb lists one record per CDR3 protein. The sample contains 280,000 or so distinct CDR3 sequences, approximately 14% of which appear only once. This clonotype has a count of ten or more. The antigen remains unidentified. V was trimmed by 5 bases and J by 0 bases, leaving 17 bases between them. The CDR3 spans 15 residues. Per the germline V gene, CDR1 is DFQATT and CDR2 is SNEGSKA (reference sequence). The sample taken for sequencing was blood. The sequence came from a woman in her forties or fifties with Graves' hyperthyroidism that later progressed to Graves' ophthalmopathy. The chain has TRBV20-1 and TRBJ2-7; perhaps TRBD2 as D (5 bases). The CDR3 nucleotides read TGCAGTGCTGATAGCGCGACGTCACTCTCCTACGAGCAGTACTTC. Its protein product is CSADSATSLSYEQYF.